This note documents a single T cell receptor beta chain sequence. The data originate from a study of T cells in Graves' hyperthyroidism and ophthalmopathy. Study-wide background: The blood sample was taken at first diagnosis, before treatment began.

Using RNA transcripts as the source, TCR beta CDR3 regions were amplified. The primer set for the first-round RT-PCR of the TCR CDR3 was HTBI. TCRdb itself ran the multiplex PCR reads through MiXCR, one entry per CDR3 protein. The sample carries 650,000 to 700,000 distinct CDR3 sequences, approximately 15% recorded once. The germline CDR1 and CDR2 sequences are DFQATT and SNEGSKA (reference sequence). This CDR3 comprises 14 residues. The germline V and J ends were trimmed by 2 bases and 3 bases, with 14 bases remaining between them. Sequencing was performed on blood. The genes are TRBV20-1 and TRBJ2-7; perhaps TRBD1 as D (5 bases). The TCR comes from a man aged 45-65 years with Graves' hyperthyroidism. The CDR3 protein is CSARRQGFFYEQYF. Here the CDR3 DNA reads TGCAGTGCTAGACGGCAGGGCTTTTTCTACGAGCAGTACTTC.